A single sample is the source of the 27 T cell receptor beta chains below, sequenced in a study of blood T cell repertoires in COVID-19. TCRdb keeps only in-frame clones here, not all; method: immunoSEQ multiplex PCR. The sample lists about 360,000 clones; 75% to 90% were seen once. Sequenced: peripheral blood. The source of these receptors is a woman aged 60-70 years with COVID-19, enrolled during active disease.

The chain joins TRBV7-2 to TRBJ2-7; possible D gene TRBD2, 5 bases. Trimming cost V 0 bases and J 4 bases, with 13 bases left between them. Germline V CDR1 and CDR2: SGHTA, FQGNSA. This CDR3 has 15 residues. In DNA, the CDR3 is TGTGCCAGCAGCTTAGCGCCGGGCCCGGGGTACGAGCAGTACTTC. Encoded protein: CASSLAPGPGYEQYF.

The J gene is TRBJ2-1, the V gene TRBV5-1; 9 nucleotides line up with TRBD2. This CDR3 spans 14 amino acids. Trimming at V came to 0 bases and at J to 9 bases, leaving 4 bases not matched to a gene. Germline V CDR1 and CDR2: SGHRS, YFSETQ. CDR3 nucleotides: TGCGCCAGCAGCTTGGGCGGGGGGGCAGCTGAGCAGTTCTTC. Translation: CASSLGGGAAEQFF.

The chain recombines TRBV29-1 with TRBJ1-1; D is uncertain. The germline V gene has CDR1 SQVTM and CDR2 ANQGSEA. The CDR3 loop spans 14 amino acids. V dropped 6 bases and J dropped 6 bases, with 20 bases sitting between them. The CDR3 loop is CSVAVLKLGAEAFF. The CDR3 DNA is TGCAGCGTGGCGGTGTTGAAGTTAGGAGCTGAAGCTTTCTTT.

The rearrangement joins TRBV27 to TRBJ2-7; no reliable D call. V lost 6 bases to trimming and J lost 3 bases, with 6 bases between them. Germline lookup yields CDR1 MNHEY and CDR2 SMNVEV (reference sequence). CDR3 length equals 11 residues. CDR3 coding DNA: TGTGCCAGCAGGGAGAACTACGAGCAGTACTTC. It yields the protein CASRENYEQYF.

V and J are TRBV2 and TRBJ2-3; D might be TRBD2 (5 bases). V lost 3 bases and J 8 bases, leaving 12 bases between the germline ends. The CDR3 runs 13 residues. Germline CDR1 reads SNHLY; CDR2 reads FYNNEI. In nucleotides, the CDR3 is TGTGCCAGCAGTGATGCGGGTAGAGTTACGCAGTATTTT. Amino acids: CASSDAGRVTQYF.

This chain links TRBV5-1 with TRBJ2-3; 8 bases line up with TRBD2. Per the germline V gene, CDR1 is SGHRS and CDR2 is YFSETQ. J was trimmed by 2 bases and V by 2 bases; bases with no gene match: 1. The CDR3 has 14 residues. The CDR3, as DNA: TGCGCCAGCAGCTTTAGCGGGGTCACAGATACGCAGTATTTT. It is translated as CASSFSGVTDTQYF.

The rearrangement uses TRBV18 and TRBJ1-1; 7 bases match TRBD1. In germline, CDR1 is KGHSH, CDR2 LQKENI. The J segment lost 7 bases and the V segment lost 1 base, leaving 3 bases of the junction unmatched. This CDR3 has 13 amino acids. CDR3 sequence reads: CASSPQGAIEAFF. In nucleotides, the CDR3 is TGTGCCAGCTCACCACAGGGGGCAATTGAAGCTTTCTTT.

This clone was detected once. The chain recombines TRBV5-4 with TRBJ1-1; 8 bases line up with TRBD1. The CDR3 extends over 16 amino acids. Unmatched junction bases numbered 17, after V lost 3 bases and J lost 10 bases. The germline V gene has CDR1 SGHNT and CDR2 YYREEE (reference sequence). The CDR3 bases are TGTGCCAGCAGCTCCCTTTACGGACAGGGTAGGTCGGTAGCTTTCTTT. Protein sequence: CASSSLYGQGRSVAFF.

This chain links TRBV5-1 with TRBJ2-3; D is unresolved. Per the germline V gene, CDR1 is SGHRS and CDR2 is YFSETQ. The length of the CDR3 is 14 residues. The V gene lost 1 base and the J gene lost 2 bases, with 8 bases spanning the gap. The CDR3 spells CASSLFPDTDTQYF. In nucleotides, the CDR3 is TGCGCCAGCAGCTTGTTTCCAGACACAGATACGCAGTATTTT.

This chain uses TRBV9 with TRBJ1-2, with TRBD1 matching 11 bases. The CDR3 runs to 17 residues. Germline V CDR1 and CDR2: SGDLS, YYNGEE. V lost 2 bases to trimming and J lost 6 bases; unmatched junction nucleotides: 12. CDR3 sequence (DNA): TGTGCCAGCAGCGTCGCCGTTGGACAGGGGGCATTTGATGGCTACACCTTC. As protein: CASSVAVGQGAFDGYTF.

The gene calls are TRBV1 and TRBJ1-5. TRBV1 is termed a pseudogene. The CDR3 is made up of 14 amino acids. CDR3 residues: CTSSRVRGNQPQHF. CDR3 nucleotides: TGCACCAGCAGCCGAGTACGTGGCAATCAGCCCCAGCATTTT.

The chain couples TRBV5-4 to TRBJ2-5, with 11 bases lining up with TRBD2. In germline, CDR1 is SGHNT, CDR2 YYREEE (reference sequence). V lost 1 base and J lost 5; bases outside the gene matches: 4. This CDR3 is 15 amino acids long. The CDR3 spells CASSLIAGGPETQYF. CDR3 nucleotide sequence: TGTGCCAGCAGCTTGATAGCGGGGGGGCCGGAGACCCAGTACTTC.

This clone was seen just once. The chain uses TRBV30 and TRBJ1-1; D is possibly TRBD1 (5 bases). V gave up 0 bases and J gave up 10 bases, with 9 bases separating them. Germline CDR1 reads GTSNPN; CDR2 reads SVGIG (reference sequence). This CDR3 contains 11 residues. CDR3 loop: CAWSVTGGAFF. For the CDR3, the DNA is TGTGCCTGGAGTGTCACCGGGGGAGCTTTCTTT.

The chain carries TRBV11-2 and TRBJ2-7; TRBD2 matches at 12 bases. The trim removed 5 bases at V and 3 bases at J, leaving 8 bases unmatched. The germline V gene has CDR1 SGHAT and CDR2 FQNNGV. The CDR3 totals 16 residues. CDR3 in amino acids: CASSPRLAGVIYEQYF. Here the CDR3 DNA reads TGTGCCAGCAGCCCCAGACTAGCGGGGGTGATCTACGAGCAGTACTTC.

J is TRBJ1-4 and V is TRBV2; TRBD1 is a possible D gene (5 bases). Per germline, CDR1 SNHLY and CDR2 FYNNEI. Trimming removed 5 bases at V and 8 bases at J, with 24 bases between. CDR3 length: 17 residues. CDR3 DNA sequence: TGTGCCAGCAGTCAAACAGCCCGGGACCCCGGAGGGGAAAAACTGTTTTTT. Translating it yields CASSQTARDPGGEKLFF.

The chain employs TRBV9 and TRBJ1-2; TRBD1 might be the D (6 bases). CDR1 is SGDLS, CDR2 YYNGEE, per germline. The CDR3 has 14 residues. Trimming stripped 3 bases from V and 6 bases from J, with 15 bases between. The CDR3 region is CASSGGLTGNGYTF. CDR3 nucleotides: TGTGCCAGCAGCGGGGGGCTAACAGGGAATGGCTACACCTTC.

This chain joins TRBV30 and TRBJ2-1; 8 nucleotides agree with TRBD2. The CDR3 has 16 amino acids. The ends lost 1 base at V and 3 bases at J; junction bases unmatched: 8. In germline, CDR1 is GTSNPN, CDR2 SVGIG (reference sequence). The CDR3, as DNA: TGTGCCTGGAGTGGTACGGGGGGGGAAGGCTACAATGAGCAGTTCTTC. It yields the protein CAWSGTGGEGYNEQFF. Using reference TRBV30 and TRBJ2-1 for the parts outside the CDR3, the full variable domain is SQTIHQWPATLVQPVGSPLSLECTVEGTSNPNLYWYRQAAGRGLQLLFYSVGIGQISSEVPQNLSASRPQDRQFILSSKKLLLSDSGFYLCAWSGTGGEGYNEQFFGPGTRLTVL.

CDR3: CASNNPLDISAPDTQYF. CDR3 sequence (DNA): TGTGCCAGCAATAATCCTCTCGACATTTCAGCCCCAGATACGCAGTATTTT. The rearrangement links TRBV2 to TRBJ2-3, with D unresolved. CDR1 and CDR2 (germline): SNHLY, FYNNEI. Trimming took 7 bases from V and 4 from J, leaving 24 bases between them. CDR3 length equals 17 residues. Full variable domain (remainder filled in from reference TRBV2 and TRBJ2-3): EPEVTQTPSHQVTQMGQEVILRCVPISNHLYFYWYRQILGQKVEFLVSFYNNEISEKSEIFDDQFSVERPDGSNFTLKIRSTKLEDSAMYFCASNNPLDISAPDTQYFGPGTRLTVL.

This sequence joins TRBV6-5 and TRBJ1-1, with a weak D call TRBD1 (5 bases). Deletions cut 6 bases from V and 4 bases from J, with 12 bases between. Germline V gives CDR1 MNHEY, CDR2 SVGAGI. The CDR3 has 13 residues. Here the CDR3 DNA reads TGTGCCAGCAGCGGCGGGGCGGGCACTGAAGCTTTCTTT. Translating gives CASSGGAGTEAFF.

In its sample, this clone was seen once. This rearrangement joins TRBV6-6 to TRBJ1-5, with D tentatively TRBD1 (6 bases). Germline lookup yields CDR1 MNHNY and CDR2 SVGAGI (reference sequence). The ends were cut back, 5 bases at V and 4 bases at J, with 9 bases in the middle. The CDR3 totals 13 residues. CDR3 bases: TGTGCCAGCAGTACAGGGCCTAATCAGCCCCAGCATTTT. Protein product: CASSTGPNQPQHF.

For this clone: This CDR3 is also generated by other DNA sequences in the sample. The V and J genes are TRBV2 and TRBJ1-5; D is uncertain. Trimming cost V 5 bases and J 3 bases, with 11 bases left between them. CDR1 is SNHLY and CDR2 is FYNNEI in the germline V gene. CDR3 length: 14 residues. In nucleotides, the CDR3 is TGTGCCAGCAGTAGGTCACAGAACAATCAGCCCCAGCATTTT. Its translation: CASSRSQNNQPQHF.

This chain uses TRBV4-3 with TRBJ1-1; D gene uncertain. The germline V gene encodes CDR1 LGHNA and CDR2 YSLEER. The CDR3 loop spans 15 amino acids. V lost 0 bases and J lost 5, with 13 bases in between. This CDR3 is CASSQDGFRETEAFF. CDR3 DNA sequence: TGCGCCAGCAGCCAAGATGGTTTTAGGGAGACTGAAGCTTTCTTT.

Notes on this clone: This sample also contains other DNA sequences that code for the same CDR3. This chain uses TRBV30 with TRBJ1-5; TRBD1 is a possible D gene (6 bases). The germline V gene encodes CDR1 GTSNPN and CDR2 SVGIG (reference sequence). Trimming took 0 bases from V and 5 from J, leaving 8 bases between them. The CDR3 totals 13 residues. CDR3 amino acids: CAWSVQGHQPQHF. CDR3 in DNA: TGTGCCTGGAGTGTACAGGGACATCAGCCCCAGCATTTT.

The chain is built from TRBV13 and TRBJ1-1; tentatively, D is TRBD1 (6 bases). Trimming pared 3 bases from V and 1 base from J, leaving 9 bases between. The CDR3 length is 14 residues. Germline CDR1 PRHDT, CDR2 FYEKMQ (reference sequence). The CDR3 protein is CASSFGGRNTEAFF. Written as DNA, the CDR3 is TGTGCCAGCAGCTTCGGGGGGCGGAACACTGAAGCTTTCTTT.

This sequence joins TRBV21-1 and TRBJ1-5. TRBV21-1 is a pseudogene segment. There are 15 residues in the CDR3. The CDR3 coding sequence is TGTGCCAGCAGCAAAGCAGGGGGGGGAAATCAGCCCCAGCATTTT. It is translated as CASSKAGGGNQPQHF.

V usage is TRBV19 and J usage is TRBJ2-1, with TRBD1 matching 11 bases. Germline V CDR1 and CDR2: LNHDA, SQIVND (reference sequence). This CDR3 region has 15 residues. With 6 bases clipped from V and 4 bases from J, the junction kept 5 bases outside the gene matches. As DNA, the CDR3 is TGTGCCAGTAGATCCGGGACAGGGGGATACAATGAGCAGTTCTTC. Translated, it gives CASRSGTGGYNEQFF.

The chain couples TRBV5-1 to TRBJ2-2, with D unclear. Per the germline V gene, CDR1 is SGHRS and CDR2 is YFSETQ. The CDR3 is 13 amino acids. V was pared by 4 bases and J by 6 bases, with 10 bases between. The CDR3 is CASSVEAAGELFF. The CDR3 nucleotides read TGCGCCAGCAGCGTGGAAGCTGCCGGGGAGCTGTTTTTT.